These 10 T cell receptor beta chains originate from one sample sequenced in a study of blood T cell repertoires in COVID-19. The assay was immunoSEQ multiplex PCR, and TCRdb's table has in-frame clones only and misses some. The sample records around 130,000 clones, around 80% being singletons. The sequencing sample was made of peripheral blood. The receptors come from a man aged 65 to 79 with acute or convalescent COVID-19.

The V and J genes are TRBV21-1 and TRBJ1-5; the D call TRBD1 from the table was never checked on the DNA. TRBV21-1 is shown as a pseudogene. There are 17 residues in the CDR3. The chain's CDR3 is CASSMERFRDRGGPKHF. CDR3 bases: TGTGCCAGCAGCATGGAGAGGTTCCGGGACAGGGGAGGTCCGAAGCATTTT.

The chain joins TRBV2 to TRBJ2-2, with 11 nucleotides matching TRBD2. This CDR3 is built from 15 residues. Trimming at V came to 4 bases and at J to 3 bases, leaving 1 base not matched to a gene. The V gene's germline CDR1 is SNHLY and CDR2 FYNNEI. The CDR3 DNA is TGTGCCAGCAGTGCGACTAGCGGGGACACCGGGGAGCTGTTTTTT. Translated, it gives CASSATSGDTGELFF. Variable domain in full (rest from reference TRBV2 and TRBJ2-2): EPEVTQTPSHQVTQMGQEVILRCVPISNHLYFYWYRQILGQKVEFLVSFYNNEISEKSEIFDDQFSVERPDGSNFTLKIRSTKLEDSAMYFCASSATSGDTGELFFGEGSRLTVL.

The CDR3 region is CASSTSLAGGDNEQFF. CDR3 nucleotide sequence: TGTGCCAGCAGTACCTCCCTAGCGGGGGGCGACAATGAGCAGTTCTTC. The chain carries TRBV28 and TRBJ2-1; the match to TRBD2 covers 11 bases. The germline gives CDR1 MDHEN, CDR2 SYDVKM. V shed 5 bases, J shed 5 bases, and the junction held 8 bases outside the gene matches. The CDR3 runs 16 residues.

The chain recombines TRBV10-3 with TRBJ1-4; 9 bases are a match to TRBD1. Trimming removed 10 bases from V and 2 bases from J; junction bases left unmatched: 17. This CDR3 spans 18 amino acids. Germline CDR1 reads ENHRY; CDR2 reads SYGVKD. DNA of the CDR3: TGTGCCACAACGCCCCAAGTGGGGACAGGGCTCACTAATGAAAAACTGTTTTTT. This translates into CATTPQVGTGLTNEKLFF.

The chain combines TRBV6-6 with TRBJ1-3; possible D gene TRBD1, 6 bases. This CDR3 is 18 amino acids long. Per germline, CDR1 MNHNY and CDR2 SVGAGI (reference sequence). V lost 5 bases, J lost 0 bases, and 20 bases lay in between. The CDR3 loop reads CASSPGQYLSYSGNTIYF. CDR3 nucleotide sequence: TGTGCCAGCAGTCCCGGACAGTACCTTTCCTACTCTGGAAACACCATATATTTT.

The rearrangement links TRBV4-1 to TRBJ1-2; D might be TRBD1 (5 bases). V gave up 5 bases and J gave up 8 bases, with 9 bases separating them. Germline assignment: CDR1 MGHRA and CDR2 YSYEKL. There are 11 residues in the CDR3. The CDR3 bases are TGCGCCAGCAGCAGCGGGGGGGGCTACACCTTC. Encoded protein: CASSSGGGYTF.

The CDR3 loop is CASSIGWRGRPGNYGYTF. CDR3 DNA sequence: TGTGCCAGTAGTATAGGGTGGAGGGGGCGCCCTGGAAACTATGGCTACACCTTC. The chain uses TRBV19 and TRBJ1-2; 7 nucleotides line up with TRBD1. V dropped 1 base and J dropped 2; count of bases not matched to a gene: 13. The CDR3 has 18 amino acids. Germline V gives CDR1 LNHDA, CDR2 SQIVND (reference sequence). The complete variable domain, with remaining parts taken from reference TRBV19 and TRBJ1-2, reads DGGITQSPKYLFRKEGQNVTLSCEQNLNHDAMYWYRQDPGQGLRLIYYSQIVNDFQKGDIAEGYSVSREKKESFPLTVTSAQKNPTAFYLCASSIGWRGRPGNYGYTFGSGTRLTVV.

The rearrangement links TRBV10-3 to TRBJ1-3; D perhaps matches TRBD1 (6 bases). In germline, CDR1 is ENHRY, CDR2 SYGVKD. The ends were cut back, 6 bases at V and 4 bases at J, with 10 bases in the middle. CDR3 length: 13 amino acids. CDR3 residues: CAIRAGEGNTIYF. The DNA of the CDR3 is TGTGCCATCAGGGCAGGGGAAGGAAACACCATATATTTT.

The chain recombines TRBV6-5 with TRBJ1-5, with unresolved D. With 7 bases removed from V and 1 base from J, the gap between germline ends came to 11 bases. The length of the CDR3 is 14 residues. Germline V gene lookup returns CDR1 MNHEY and CDR2 SVGAGI. The CDR3 here is CASKQVASNQPQHF. CDR3 nucleotides: TGTGCCAGCAAACAAGTAGCGAGCAATCAGCCCCAGCATTTT.

The chain recombines TRBV5-1 with TRBJ2-7; TRBD1 agrees at 7 bases. Unmatched junction bases numbered 7, after V lost 5 bases and J lost 5 bases. The CDR3 contains 13 residues. CDR1 and CDR2 (germline): SGHRS, YFSETQ. This CDR3 reads CASRGQRDNEQYF. The CDR3 coding sequence is TGCGCCAGCAGGGGACAGAGGGATAACGAGCAGTACTTC.